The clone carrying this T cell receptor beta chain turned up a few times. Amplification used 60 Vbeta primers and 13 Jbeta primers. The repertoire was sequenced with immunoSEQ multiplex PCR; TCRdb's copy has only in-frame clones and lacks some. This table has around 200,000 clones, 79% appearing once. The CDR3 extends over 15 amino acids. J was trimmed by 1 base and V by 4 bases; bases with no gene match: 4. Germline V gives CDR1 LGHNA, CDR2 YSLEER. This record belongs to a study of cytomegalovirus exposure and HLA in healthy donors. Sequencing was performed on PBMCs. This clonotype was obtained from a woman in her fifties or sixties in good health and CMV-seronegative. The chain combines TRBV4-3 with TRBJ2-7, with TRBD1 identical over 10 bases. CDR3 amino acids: CASSRGQGVSYEQYF. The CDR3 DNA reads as TGCGCCAGCAGCCGAGGACAGGGGGTTTCCTACGAGCAGTACTTC.